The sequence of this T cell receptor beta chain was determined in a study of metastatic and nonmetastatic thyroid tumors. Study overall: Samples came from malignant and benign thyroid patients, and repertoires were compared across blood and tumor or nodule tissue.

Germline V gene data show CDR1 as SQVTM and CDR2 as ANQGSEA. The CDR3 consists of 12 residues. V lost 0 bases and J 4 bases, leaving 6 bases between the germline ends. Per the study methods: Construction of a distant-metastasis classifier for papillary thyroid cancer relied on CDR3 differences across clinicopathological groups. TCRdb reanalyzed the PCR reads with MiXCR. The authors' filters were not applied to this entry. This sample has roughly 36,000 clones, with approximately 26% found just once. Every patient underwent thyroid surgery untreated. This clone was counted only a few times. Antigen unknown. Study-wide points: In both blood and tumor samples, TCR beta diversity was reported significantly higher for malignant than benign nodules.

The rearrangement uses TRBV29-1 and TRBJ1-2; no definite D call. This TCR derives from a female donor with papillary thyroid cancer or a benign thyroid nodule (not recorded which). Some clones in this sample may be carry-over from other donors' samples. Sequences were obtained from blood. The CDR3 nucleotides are TGCAGCGTTGAAGATAAAACCTATGGCTACACCTTC. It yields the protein CSVEDKTYGYTF.